This T cell receptor (beta chain) was identified in a study of shared clonotypes between healthy human individuals. This CDR3 comprises 19 residues. CDR1 LNHNV and CDR2 YYDKDF come from the germline V gene (reference sequence). V was clipped by 0 bases and J by 6 bases, with 26 bases between them. Profiling relied on immunoSEQ multiplex PCR, and the TCRdb table lists in-frame clones only, not all of them. The sample lists over 2 million clones; roughly 94% were seen once. This TCR was sampled from a man between 18 and 29 years old in good health. The gene calls are TRBV15 and TRBJ1-2, with D maybe TRBD1 (6 bases). The sequencing sample was made of naive CD4+ T cells sorted from blood. Subset meaning: CD45RA+ positively selected. The CDR3 protein is CATSRDRALRQDFFHGYTF. CDR3 nucleotides: TGTGCCACCAGCAGAGATCGGGCCCTTCGACAGGATTTTTTCCATGGCTACACCTTC.